One T cell receptor beta chain is described in this entry. In this sample, this clone turned up a few times. Its binding antigen is unknown. Per-nucleotide qualities are absent, and no much larger clonotype sits a single base away. This specimen belongs to a study of beta chain features in type 1 diabetes (dated by TCRdb to 2017 to 2018). With respect to the entire study: Mean age, gender distribution, total cell number and subset yield were not different between patients and healthy donors. Naive and central memory subsets were obtained from all 30 or so donors, but regulatory and stem cell-like memory subsets were isolated from only 8 patients and roughly 8 healthy donors. Across all samples, 107,917,701 sorted cells were examined, and cell number per subset correlated strongly with RNA yield. The study compared the TCRB repertoires of sorted circulating CD4+ T cell subsets in recently diagnosed type 1 diabetes patients with those in matched healthy donors.

What the work shows at the level of the full study, not this receptor alone: Naive, central memory and regulatory TCRB repertoires appeared to be more alike among patients than among healthy donors. At VDJ recombination sites, type 1 diabetes patients had fewer insertions and more deleted nucleotides, which implies abnormalities in thymic rearrangement. Because cDNA was sequenced instead of genomic DNA, highly expressing activated cells could be over-represented, though the groups showed no difference in activation or CD3 levels. In all four CD4+ subsets, TCRB CDR3 length was moderately but significantly shorter in type 1 diabetes patients. Because the HLA sub-analyses included only small numbers of individuals, any influence of HLA type on TCRB rearrangement was left unresolved. Shorter templates might have been favored by PCR, but patient and control samples were amplified and corrected together, so both groups would have been affected equally by any skew.

Each donor gave one peripheral blood draw, approximately 120 mL on average, collected into heparinised tubes. A BD FACSAria II and a panel including CD45RO, CCR7, CD25, CD127, CD95 and CD27 were used to sort naive, central memory, regulatory and stem cell-like memory CD4+ T cells. A purity above 95% was achieved for all sorted populations. PBMCs were isolated right away by Lymphoprep density gradient centrifugation and were stained directly, without culture. To minimize batch effects, samples were stained and sorted in pairs, one healthy donor with one patient per experiment. Here V drops 5 bases and J drops 9 bases, and the junction holds 12 bases not matched to any gene. Including cysteine and phenylalanine, the CDR3 has 14 amino acids. Only CDR3 DNA is held: 42 bases, read in frame from base 1. CDR1 SGHTA and CDR2 FQGNSA were looked up in the germline V gene. All of the isolated RNA was reverse transcribed with the High Capacity cDNA Reverse Transcription Kit, so expressed TCRB transcripts were sequenced. Deep immunoSEQ sequencing was performed on naive, central memory and regulatory T cell samples, with an average of about 3.57 million total reads per sample. After sorted cells were lysed in RLT buffer, RNA was extracted with DNase-treated RNeasy Micro or Mini kits, with the choice depending on cell number. To prevent cross-contamination, every cell subset was processed on its own, while patient and healthy donor samples were processed together. Using the immunoSEQ multiplex PCR, TCRB sequences were amplified from cDNA into 87-bp fragments spanning the CDR3 region. Sequencing of the amplicons was done on the Illumina HiSeq platform. In the authors' own workflow: Synthetic template baselines were used to correct PCR bias computationally, reads within Hamming distance 2 were collapsed, and singletons that could not be merged were discarded. Reads were aligned against IMGT to assign V, D and J genes, CDR3 length and insertions or deletions at six rearrangement sites. Clonotype counts were normalized to sorted cell number within each subset before computing true diversity and Gini coefficients with the tcR R package. The overlap coefficient, calculated on TCRB nucleotide sequences, was used to measure repertoire sharing. TCRdb holds this immuneACCESS table with in-frame rearrangements only. Some clones are missing; in checked studies, unresolved V genes explain under half, and the rest has no known cause. The V and J calls and clone size are taken from that table; D and trimming were inferred from the DNA. The sample data list 130,000 or so clones, and roughly 10% of these were observed just once. Clones ranked in the top ten supply over 0.6% of the sample.

The TCR sequence derives from a young man with type 1 diabetes. The rearrangement joined TRBV7-2 to TRBJ1-2, with 7 bases in between that match TRBD1. Sample: central memory CD4+ T cells from blood. This receptor has the CDR3 CASSVGGRGRSYTF. The bases read TGTGCCAGCAGCGTAGGAGGCAGGGGGAGAAGCTACACCTTC.